This T cell receptor (beta chain) emerged from a study of Ad26.COV2.S vaccination and SARS-CoV-2 variants. Study-level information: By the intramuscular route, Ad26.COV2.S was given once, or twice 56 days apart.

The data were produced by immunoSEQ multiplex PCR, yet TCRdb's version contains in-frame clones alone and is incomplete. Of some 350,000 clones detected, 70% to 90% appear once; the ten largest clones hold about 3.3%. Documented treatment: roughly 19 received Ad26.COV2.S at low or high dose, single or two shots; about five received placebo; per-sample allocation not given. Day 63 after the first injection of vaccine or placebo was the sampling time. An adult donor aged 18-55 years was enrolled in Boston. Study findings and constraints: In vaccinated individuals, spike-specific CD8+ and CD4+ T cell responses reportedly displayed substantial breadth. From the TCR breadth and depth analyses, total T cell responses may have been underestimated.

V lost 4 bases and J lost 8, with 15 bases in between. In germline, CDR1 is SEHNR, CDR2 FQNEAQ (reference sequence). This CDR3 contains 14 residues. On this clone: What it binds is unknown.

The sample here was peripheral blood, taken in a trial of Ad26.COV2.S vaccine versus placebo. The source of this sequence is a person aged 18 to 65 who received the Ad26.COV2.S COVID-19 vaccine or a placebo. The rearrangement links TRBV7-9 to TRBJ2-1, with a possible D match to TRBD2 (5 bases). CDR3 DNA: TGTGCCAGCAGCTCAGGACTGAATTGGGATGAGCAGTTCTTC. Encoded protein: CASSSGLNWDEQFF.